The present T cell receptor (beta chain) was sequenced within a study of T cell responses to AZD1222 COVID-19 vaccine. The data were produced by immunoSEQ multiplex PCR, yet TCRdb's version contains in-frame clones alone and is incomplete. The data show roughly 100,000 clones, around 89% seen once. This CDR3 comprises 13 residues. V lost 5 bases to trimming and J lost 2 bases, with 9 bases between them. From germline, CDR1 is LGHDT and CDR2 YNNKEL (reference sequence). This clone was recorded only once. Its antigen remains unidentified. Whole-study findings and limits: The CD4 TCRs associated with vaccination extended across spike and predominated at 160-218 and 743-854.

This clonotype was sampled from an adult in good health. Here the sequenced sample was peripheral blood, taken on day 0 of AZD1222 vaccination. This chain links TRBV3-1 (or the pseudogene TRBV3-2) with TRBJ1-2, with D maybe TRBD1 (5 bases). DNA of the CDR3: TGTGCCAGCAGCGTCGGACACAACTATGGCTACACCTTC. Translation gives CASSVGHNYGYTF.